This T cell receptor beta chain is from a study of Ad26.COV2.S vaccination and SARS-CoV-2 variants. Sequencing was performed with immunoSEQ multiplex PCR; in TCRdb, only in-frame clones are kept and a portion is missing. This table holds a few hundred thousand clones, around 93% found once. Treatment here: 15 to 20 received Ad26.COV2.S at low or high dose, single or two shots; several received placebo; per-sample allocation not given. Specimens were obtained on day 63 following the first vaccine or placebo injection. The sequences come from peripheral blood, collected in a trial of Ad26.COV2.S vaccine versus placebo. The TCR sequence derives from a person aged 18-60 years who received the Ad26.COV2.S COVID-19 vaccine or a placebo.

The CDR3 loop is CASSFSAPFEQYF. CDR3 in DNA: TGTGCCAGCAGTTTTTCAGCCCCCTTCGAGCAGTACTTC. The chain combines TRBV12-3 or TRBV12-4 with TRBJ2-7; D remains ambiguous. CDR3 length: 13 residues. The germline V and J ends were trimmed by 3 bases and 6 bases, with 12 bases remaining between them.